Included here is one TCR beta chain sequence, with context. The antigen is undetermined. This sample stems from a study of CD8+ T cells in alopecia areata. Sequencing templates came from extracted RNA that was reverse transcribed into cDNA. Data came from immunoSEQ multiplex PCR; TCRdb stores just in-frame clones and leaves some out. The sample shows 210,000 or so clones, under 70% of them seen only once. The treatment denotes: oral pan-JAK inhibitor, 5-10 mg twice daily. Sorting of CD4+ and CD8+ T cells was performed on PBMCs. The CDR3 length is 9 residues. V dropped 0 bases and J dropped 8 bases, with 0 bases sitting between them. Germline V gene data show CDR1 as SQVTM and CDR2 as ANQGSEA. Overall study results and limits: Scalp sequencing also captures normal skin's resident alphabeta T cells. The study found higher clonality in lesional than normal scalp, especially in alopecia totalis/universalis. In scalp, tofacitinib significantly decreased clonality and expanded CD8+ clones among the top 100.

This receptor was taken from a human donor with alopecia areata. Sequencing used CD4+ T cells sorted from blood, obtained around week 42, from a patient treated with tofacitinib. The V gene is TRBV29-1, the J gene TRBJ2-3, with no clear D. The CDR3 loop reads CSVEDTQYF. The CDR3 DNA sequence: TGCAGCGTTGAAGATACGCAGTATTTT.